Following are 9 T cell receptor beta chains from one sample sequenced in a study of response to subunit inactivated influenza vaccine. TCRdb independently ran MiXCR on the RT-PCR reads; one entry per CDR3 protein. The sample shows hundreds of thousands of distinct CDR3 sequences, around 20% of them seen only once. The sample consisted of PBMCs from blood, taken less than 6 days after vaccination. These receptors were collected from a man aged 45-65 years who received an inactivated influenza vaccine.

In its sample, this clonotype was seen many times. The chain has TRBV20-1 and TRBJ2-7, with TRBD1 matching 9 bases. CDR3 length equals 15 residues. Germline lookup yields CDR1 DFQATT and CDR2 SNEGSKA (reference sequence). The CDR3 bases are TGCGGGGCAGACCGAGGGACAGGGAAAACCTACGAGCAGTACTTC. Translating gives CGADRGTGKTYEQYF.

There are a few counts of this clonotype. The chain recombines TRBV4-3 with TRBJ2-3, with 8 positions matching TRBD2. The CDR3 runs 14 residues. The junction had 8 bases not matched to a gene; V was cut back by 4 bases and J by 8 bases. Germline V lookup: CDR1 LGHNA, CDR2 YSLEER. CDR3 nucleotides: TGCGCCAGCAGCCCGGGAGGGGGTTGGGGTACGCAGTATTTT. This gives the protein CASSPGGGWGTQYF.

The V call is TRBV4-2, the J call TRBJ1-1, with D perhaps matching TRBD1 (6 bases). V lost 1 base, J lost 0 bases, and 15 bases lay in between. The CDR3 has 17 amino acids. Germline-derived CDR1 and CDR2 are LGHNA and YNFKEQ. The CDR3 nucleotides are TGTGCCAGCAGCCAAGCCAGGACAGCGTTTATGAACACTGAAGCTTTCTTT. Translating it yields CASSQARTAFMNTEAFF.

This clonotype was seen a few times. This sequence joins TRBV20-1 and TRBJ1-5; 8 bases are shared with TRBD1. Per germline, CDR1 DFQATT and CDR2 SNEGSKA (reference sequence). The CDR3 length is 14 residues. V lost 5 bases, J lost 3 bases, and 6 bases stayed unmatched. This chain's CDR3 is CSAGTQGDNQPQHF. The CDR3 DNA is TGCAGTGCTGGAACACAGGGGGACAATCAGCCCCAGCATTTT.

The chain links TRBV20-1 to TRBJ1-2; D remains ambiguous. V lost 2 bases, J lost 4 bases, and 8 bases lay in between. The CDR3 covers 12 residues. Germline-derived CDR1 and CDR2 are DFQATT and SNEGSKA (reference sequence). DNA for the CDR3: TGCAGTGCTAGAACAGAAATCTATGGCTACACCTTC. Protein product: CSARTEIYGYTF.

This clonotype appeared a few times. The chain joins TRBV7-2 to TRBJ2-7; 12 bases agree with TRBD2. CDR3 length: 16 residues. V lost 2 bases to trimming and J lost 5 bases; unmatched junction nucleotides: 7. From germline, CDR1 is SGHTA and CDR2 FQGNSA. DNA of the CDR3: TGTGCCAGCAGCTTAAGACCTAGCGGGGGGGCCCACGAGCAGTACTTC. It specifies CASSLRPSGGAHEQYF.

This clonotype was observed many times. The rearrangement joins TRBV12-3 or TRBV12-4 to TRBJ2-5; D is perhaps TRBD1 or TRBD2 (6 bases each). This CDR3 region has 13 residues. V was cut by 7 bases and J by 9 bases, with 18 bases left in between. The CDR3 DNA follows: TGTGCCAGCACCTTCCCAGGGGACTTAGCCCAGTACTTC. This gives the protein CASTFPGDLAQYF.

There are many counts of this clonotype. The chain uses TRBV9 and TRBJ2-1; D call uncertain. The CDR3 is made up of 18 amino acids. The ends were cut back, 4 bases at V and 0 bases at J, with 20 bases in the middle. CDR1 and CDR2 from the germline V gene are SGDLS and YYNGEE. The CDR3 nucleotides are TGTGCCAGCAGCCATCACACGTCGAGGCCCAGCTCCTACAATGAGCAGTTCTTC. Translation gives CASSHHTSRPSSYNEQFF.

This clonotype was observed a handful of times. The chain joins TRBV6-4 to TRBJ1-2; D is possibly TRBD1 (6 bases). Trimming took 0 bases from V and 8 from J, leaving 16 bases between them. Germline loops: CDR1 MRHNA, CDR2 SNTAGT. The CDR3 has 15 amino acids. CDR3 region: CASSDSGDISRGYTF. The CDR3, as DNA: TGTGCCAGCAGTGACTCTGGGGACATCTCCCGCGGCTACACCTTC.